What follows are 22 T cell receptor beta chains derived from one specimen sequenced in a study of cytomegalovirus exposure and HLA in healthy donors. The primer mix had 60 Vbeta and 13 Jbeta primers. Sequenced by immunoSEQ multiplex PCR; TCRdb stores in-frame clones only, minus some. The profile shows around 130,000 clones, approximately 69% of them singletons. What was sequenced was PBMCs. The receptors were gathered from a man in his forties in good health and CMV-seropositive.

Only a few counts were recorded for this clone. The rearrangement links TRBV28 to TRBJ2-5, with D possibly TRBD1 on 5 matching bases. V was trimmed by 8 bases and J by 8 bases, leaving 18 bases between them. This CDR3 has 13 residues. Germline CDR1 and CDR2: MDHEN and SYDVKM. The CDR3 DNA is TGTGCCAGCTCCTTGACAGATTCGCGAACCCAGTACTTC. This codes for CASSLTDSRTQYF.

The chain employs TRBV2 and TRBJ2-3; 7 bases map to TRBD1. The CDR3 consists of 15 residues. Germline loops: CDR1 SNHLY, CDR2 FYNNEI. V dropped 4 bases and J dropped 4; count of bases not matched to a gene: 8. The CDR3 is CASSVDRAGADTQYF. CDR3 coding DNA: TGTGCCAGCAGTGTAGACAGGGCTGGGGCAGATACGCAGTATTTT.

In its sample, this clone was seen once. V and J are TRBV4-2 and TRBJ2-7; TRBD2 is a possible D gene (6 bases). The CDR3 totals 15 residues. V lost 0 bases, J lost 3 bases, and 12 bases lay in between. Germline CDR1 is LGHNA and CDR2 is YNFKEQ. CDR3 region: CASSQEALASYEQYF. CDR3 DNA sequence: TGTGCCAGCAGCCAAGAAGCCCTAGCGAGCTACGAGCAGTACTTC.

The chain has TRBV19 and TRBJ1-1; D perhaps matches TRBD1 (6 bases). The V end was cut by 3 bases, the J end by 1 base, with 15 bases between. The CDR3 totals 16 residues. Germline V gene data show CDR1 as LNHDA and CDR2 as SQIVND (reference sequence). CDR3 protein: CASSMIPPQGNTEAFF. In DNA form, the CDR3 reads TGTGCCAGTAGTATGATACCCCCACAGGGGAACACTGAAGCTTTCTTT.

The chain employs TRBV6-6 and TRBJ2-3, with 8 bases that match TRBD1. The J segment lost 3 bases and the V segment lost 5 bases, leaving 4 bases of the junction unmatched. There are 14 residues in the CDR3. Germline V gene lookup returns CDR1 MNHNY and CDR2 SVGAGI (reference sequence). The DNA of the CDR3 is TGTGCCAGCAGTGCCGGGACAGGTACAGATACGCAGTATTTT. It is translated as CASSAGTGTDTQYF.

This chain uses TRBV7-6 with TRBJ2-7; TRBD1 might be the D (6 bases). Germline CDR1 reads SGHVS; CDR2 reads FNYEAQ. There are 14 residues in the CDR3. V shed 5 bases and J shed 0 bases, with 11 bases lying between them. CDR3 bases: TGTGCCAGCAGCCCTGGACAGTTCTCCTACGAGCAGTACTTC. Residues: CASSPGQFSYEQYF. Looking up the rest from reference TRBV7-6 and TRBJ2-7 gives the full variable domain: GAGVSQSPRYKVTKRGQDVALRCDPISGHVSLYWYRQALGQGPEFLTYFNYEAQQDKSGLPNDRFSAERPEGSISTLTIQRTEQRDSAMYRCASSPGQFSYEQYFGPGTRLTVT.

As for this clone: One end of the junction fails to match germline, which may point to a read error. This chain connects TRBV19 to TRBJ2-2; D is perhaps TRBD1 or TRBD2 (5 bases each). The CDR3 is 16 residues long. Germline lookup yields CDR1 LNHDA and CDR2 SQIVND (reference sequence). CDR3 coding DNA: TGTGCCAGTAGGATAGACAGCCAACTAGTCACCGGGGAGCTGTTTTTT. Translating it yields CASRIDSQLVTGELFF.

This clone was detected only once. This sequence joins TRBV4-1 and TRBJ2-6; TRBD2 aligns across 7 bases. Trimming removed 1 base from V and 0 bases from J; junction bases left unmatched: 9. This CDR3 contains 19 residues. Germline CDR1 MGHRA, CDR2 YSYEKL. This CDR3 is CASSQGVAGLSSGANVLTF. In DNA, the CDR3 is TGCGCCAGCAGCCAAGGGGTAGCGGGCTTGAGCTCTGGGGCCAACGTCCTGACTTTC.

J is TRBJ2-5 and V is TRBV5-6; TRBD1 matches at 10 bases. The closer fit of TRBJ2-7 to the DNA end suggests the J call may be wrong. The CDR3 runs 16 residues. The germline gives CDR1 SGHDT, CDR2 YYEEEE. The CDR3 loop reads CASSFLGDRGGYEQYF. The DNA for the CDR3 is TGTGCCAGCAGCTTCCTCGGGGACAGGGGAGGCTACGAGCAGTACTTC.

The V call is TRBV2, the J call TRBJ1-1, with TRBD1 matching 7 bases. The trim removed 7 bases at V and 9 bases at J, leaving 5 bases unmatched. Germline lookup yields CDR1 SNHLY and CDR2 FYNNEI. CDR3 length: 11 amino acids. The CDR3 sequence is CASIKTGQAFF. CDR3 sequence (DNA): TGTGCCAGCATTAAGACAGGGCAAGCTTTCTTT. The full variable domain, with the rest looked up from reference TRBV2 and TRBJ1-1, is EPEVTQTPSHQVTQMGQEVILRCVPISNHLYFYWYRQILGQKVEFLVSFYNNEISEKSEIFDDQFSVERPDGSNFTLKIRSTKLEDSAMYFCASIKTGQAFFGQGTRLTVV.

The chain joins TRBV5-6 to TRBJ1-5; no definite D call. The length of the CDR3 is 13 residues. Germline assignment: CDR1 SGHDT and CDR2 YYEEEE. V lost 3 bases to trimming and J lost 7 bases, with 11 bases between them. CDR3 nucleotide sequence: TGTGCCAGCAGCTCAGGCATACGCCAGCCCCAGCATTTT. Translated: CASSSGIRQPQHF.

This chain connects TRBV5-1 to TRBJ2-1; a weak D match, TRBD1 (6 bases). The CDR3 contains 14 residues. Germline V CDR1 and CDR2: SGHRS, YFSETQ. V was pared by 2 bases and J by 8 bases, with 14 bases between. Here the CDR3 DNA reads TGCGCCAGCAGCTTAGACAGGTGGATCGATGAGCAGTTCTTC. Translating gives CASSLDRWIDEQFF.

In this sample, this clone turned up a few times. V and J are TRBV6-4 and TRBJ2-3; D remains ambiguous. This CDR3 comprises 15 residues. Per germline, CDR1 MRHNA and CDR2 SNTAGT. With 0 bases removed from V and 7 bases from J, the gap between germline ends came to 14 bases. CDR3 region: CASSDSVRGVYTQYF. CDR3 in DNA: TGTGCCAGCAGTGACTCCGTTCGAGGCGTATATACGCAGTATTTT.

CDR3 sequence reads: CSVAIQGYEQYF. The CDR3, as DNA: TGCAGCGTCGCGATCCAGGGATACGAGCAGTACTTC. The chain joins TRBV29-1 to TRBJ2-7; perhaps TRBD1 as D (5 bases). Germline-derived CDR1 and CDR2 are SQVTM and ANQGSEA. CDR3 length: 12 residues. With 6 bases removed from V and 4 bases from J, the gap between germline ends came to 13 bases.

This clone was picked up one time. The chain is built from TRBV28 and TRBJ2-1, with TRBD2 identical over 12 bases. Germline trimming cut 6 bases from V and 8 bases from J; bases unmatched to any gene: 8. The CDR3 consists of 15 residues. Germline V CDR1 and CDR2: MDHEN, SYDVKM. CDR3 region: CASRGRTSGVDEQFF. The CDR3 region has the DNA TGTGCCAGCAGGGGAAGGACTAGCGGGGTCGATGAGCAGTTCTTC.

The genes are TRBV7-8 and TRBJ1-1; TRBD1 aligns across 9 bases. V dropped 4 bases and J dropped 2; count of bases not matched to a gene: 2. The CDR3 consists of 14 residues. The germline V gene encodes CDR1 SGHVS and CDR2 FQNEAQ. The DNA for the CDR3 is TGTGCCAGCAGCTGGACAGGGGCTAACACTGAAGCTTTCTTT. This sequence encodes CASSWTGANTEAFF.

The gene calls are TRBV5-1 and TRBJ1-1, with D uncertain. This CDR3 spans 13 amino acids. Per the germline V gene, CDR1 is SGHRS and CDR2 is YFSETQ. The germline V and J ends were trimmed by 5 bases and 0 bases, with 8 bases remaining between them. CDR3 protein: CASRSELNTEAFF. In DNA, the CDR3 is TGCGCCAGCAGGAGTGAGTTGAACACTGAAGCTTTCTTT.

This rearrangement joins TRBV9 to TRBJ1-1, with D unclear. This CDR3 region has 14 residues. V was shortened by 6 bases and J by 3 bases, with 15 bases between the two germline ends. Per germline, CDR1 SGDLS and CDR2 YYNGEE. CDR3 sequence: CASTFVAEHTEAFF. DNA for the CDR3: TGTGCCAGCACCTTCGTGGCAGAACACACTGAAGCTTTCTTT.

The rearrangement uses TRBV10-3 and TRBJ1-1; no clear D. V was clipped by 0 bases and J by 4 bases, with 12 bases between them. The CDR3 length is 15 residues. Looked up from germline, CDR1 is ENHRY and CDR2 is SYGVKD. CDR3 bases: TGTGCCATCAGTGAGTCGAGGTTGGGTGGCACTGAAGCTTTCTTT. Translating gives CAISESRLGGTEAFF.

This chain uses TRBV2 with TRBJ2-1, with TRBD1 identical over 8 bases. CDR1 and CDR2 (germline): SNHLY, FYNNEI. V trimming: 4 bases; J trimming: 7 bases; junction bases outside the gene matches: 9. The CDR3 runs to 15 residues. CDR3 in amino acids: CASSAGQGARNEQFF. The CDR3 bases are TGTGCCAGCAGTGCGGGTCAGGGGGCGCGGAATGAGCAGTTCTTC.

The chain employs TRBV10-3 and TRBJ2-3; 14 bases align to TRBD2. Germline trimming cut 2 bases from V and 7 bases from J; bases unmatched to any gene: 8. This CDR3 spans 17 amino acids. Germline-derived CDR1 and CDR2 are ENHRY and SYGVKD. The CDR3 loop is CAISETPRTSGGNTQYF. DNA for the CDR3: TGTGCCATCAGTGAGACCCCCCGGACTAGCGGGGGGAATACGCAGTATTTT.

The gene calls are TRBV19 and TRBJ2-2; TRBD1 matches at 12 bases. The V gene end was trimmed by 4 bases and the J gene end by 6 bases; junction bases not matched to a gene: 0. CDR1 is LNHDA and CDR2 is SQIVND in the germline V gene (reference sequence). CDR3 length: 14 amino acids. CDR3 region: CASSRDRGPGELFF. The CDR3 nucleotides read TGTGCCAGTAGTAGGGACAGGGGGCCCGGGGAGCTGTTTTTT.